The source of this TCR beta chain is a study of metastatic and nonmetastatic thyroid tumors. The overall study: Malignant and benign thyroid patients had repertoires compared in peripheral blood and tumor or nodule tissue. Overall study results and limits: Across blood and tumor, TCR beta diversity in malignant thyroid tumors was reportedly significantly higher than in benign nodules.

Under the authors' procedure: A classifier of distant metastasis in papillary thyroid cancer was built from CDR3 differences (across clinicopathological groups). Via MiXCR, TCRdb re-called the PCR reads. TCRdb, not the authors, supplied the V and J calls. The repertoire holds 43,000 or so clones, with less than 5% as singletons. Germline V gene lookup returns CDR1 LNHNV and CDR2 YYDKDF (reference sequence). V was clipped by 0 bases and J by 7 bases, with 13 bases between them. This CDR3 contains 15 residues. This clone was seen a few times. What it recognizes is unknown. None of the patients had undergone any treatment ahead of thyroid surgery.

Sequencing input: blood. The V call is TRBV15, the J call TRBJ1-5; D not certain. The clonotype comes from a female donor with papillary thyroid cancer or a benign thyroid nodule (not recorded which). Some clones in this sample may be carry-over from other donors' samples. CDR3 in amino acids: CATSRDLNPGQPQHF. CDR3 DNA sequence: TGTGCCACCAGCAGAGACCTAAACCCCGGACAGCCCCAGCATTTT.